Listed below are T cell receptor beta chains from one sample, sequenced in a study of regulatory T cells in long-lasting Graves disease. TCRdb independently ran MiXCR on the multiplex PCR reads; one entry per CDR3 protein. Of around 420,000 distinct CDR3 sequences in the sample, less than 20% were seen once. The specimen comprised peripheral blood mononuclear cells (PBMCs), sampled at new diagnosis, from a patient treated with antithyroid drugs. These receptors all come from a female donor with Graves disease. The CDR3 runs from the conserved cysteine through the conserved F or W. Fields, in order: CDR3 DNA, CDR3 protein, D gene, CDR3 length, V gene, clone size, J gene. The D gene is left open where the match is weak. Part of the rows lack a size; the others show once, few, many or a class for expanded clones.

CDR3 DNA: TGCAGTGCTAGAGTGTTTATGGCTGAAGCTTTCTTT
CDR3 protein: CSARVFMAEAFF
D gene: .
CDR3 length: 12
V gene: TRBV20-1
clone size: many
J gene: TRBJ1-1

CDR3 DNA: TGTGCCAGCGGAATAAGGGGAGGCAACACTGAAGCTTTCTTT
CDR3 protein: CASGIRGGNTEAFF
D gene: .
CDR3 length: 14
V gene: TRBV6-1
clone size: many
J gene: TRBJ1-1

CDR3 DNA: TGTGCCAGTAACCGGGAAATGTCTGGGGCCAACGTCCTGACTTTC
CDR3 protein: CASNREMSGANVLTF
D gene: .
CDR3 length: 15
V gene: TRBV9
clone size: .
J gene: TRBJ2-6

CDR3 DNA: TGTGCCATCAGTGCCGTCCTGACAGGGGGCGCGGGCACTGAAGCTTTCTTT
CDR3 protein: CAISAVLTGGAGTEAFF
D gene: TRBD1
CDR3 length: 17
V gene: TRBV10-3
clone size: few
J gene: TRBJ1-1

CDR3 DNA: TGTGCCAGCACCCGTACGGGGGGTGTGAGCTACACCTTC
CDR3 protein: CASTRTGGVSYTF
D gene: .
CDR3 length: 13
V gene: TRBV12-3/TRBV12-4
clone size: few
J gene: TRBJ1-2

CDR3 DNA: TGTGCCAGCAGCTTCCCGGGGTTAATGAACACTGAAGCTTTCTTT
CDR3 protein: CASSFPGLMNTEAFF
D gene: .
CDR3 length: 15
V gene: TRBV7-9
clone size: many
J gene: TRBJ1-1

CDR3 DNA: TGTGCCAGCAGTTTCTCGAGGATCATGAACACTGAAGCTTTCTTT
CDR3 protein: CASSFSRIMNTEAFF
D gene: .
CDR3 length: 15
V gene: TRBV27
clone size: many
J gene: TRBJ1-1

CDR3 DNA: TGTGCCAGTTCCGGTGAGGATTCAATTCAGGGGTCACCCCTCCACTTT
CDR3 protein: CASSGEDSIQGSPLHF
D gene: .
CDR3 length: 16
V gene: TRBV19
clone size: .
J gene: TRBJ1-6

CDR3 DNA: TGTGCCAGCAGTCTCGCGACAGGGGTTTATGGCTACACCTTC
CDR3 protein: CASSLATGVYGYTF
D gene: TRBD1
CDR3 length: 14
V gene: TRBV2
clone size: many
J gene: TRBJ1-2

CDR3 DNA: TGCAGTGCAACACTACGAGACAGGTTCTATGGCTACACCTTC
CDR3 protein: CSATLRDRFYGYTF
D gene: .
CDR3 length: 14
V gene: TRBV20-1
clone size: many
J gene: TRBJ1-2

CDR3 DNA: TGTGCCAGCAGTCGAAGGACTAGCGGGACCAATGAGCAGTTCTTC
CDR3 protein: CASSRRTSGTNEQFF
D gene: TRBD2
CDR3 length: 15
V gene: TRBV28
clone size: .
J gene: TRBJ2-1

CDR3 DNA: TGTGCCAGCATGGGGACAGGGAACACTGAAGCTTTCTTT
CDR3 protein: CASMGTGNTEAFF
D gene: TRBD1
CDR3 length: 13
V gene: TRBV12-3/TRBV12-4
clone size: many
J gene: TRBJ1-1

CDR3 DNA: TGTGCCAGCCGGACTAGCGGGAGGGCCTACGAGCAGTACTTC
CDR3 protein: CASRTSGRAYEQYF
D gene: TRBD2
CDR3 length: 14
V gene: TRBV7-2
clone size: .
J gene: TRBJ2-7

CDR3 DNA: TGTGCCAGCAGTGGGACGTATAATTCACCCCTCCACTTT
CDR3 protein: CASSGTYNSPLHF
D gene: .
CDR3 length: 13
V gene: TRBV27
clone size: .
J gene: TRBJ1-6

CDR3 DNA: TGTGCCAGCAGTGAATGGGGGCTAAACACTGAAGCTTTCTTT
CDR3 protein: CASSEWGLNTEAFF
D gene: .
CDR3 length: 14
V gene: TRBV25-1
clone size: many
J gene: TRBJ1-1

CDR3 DNA: TGCAGTGTCTCGTTGAAGGGACTCTCCTCTGGAAACACCATATATTTT
CDR3 protein: CSVSLKGLSSGNTIYF
D gene: .
CDR3 length: 16
V gene: TRBV20-1
clone size: .
J gene: TRBJ1-3

CDR3 DNA: TGTGCCAGCAGTTTAGTACAGTTCCTAGCCAAAAACATTCAGTACTTC
CDR3 protein: CASSLVQFLAKNIQYF
D gene: .
CDR3 length: 16
V gene: TRBV12-3/TRBV12-4
clone size: few
J gene: TRBJ2-4

CDR3 DNA: TGTGCCAGCAGTGAAGCTTGGGGGACAGGGGACAATGAGCAGTTCTTC
CDR3 protein: CASSEAWGTGDNEQFF
D gene: TRBD1
CDR3 length: 16
V gene: TRBV6-2/TRBV6-3
clone size: many
J gene: TRBJ2-1

CDR3 DNA: TGTGCCACGTCAGGGGGCCGTACTGAAGCTTTCTTT
CDR3 protein: CATSGGRTEAFF
D gene: TRBD1
CDR3 length: 12
V gene: TRBV28
clone size: many
J gene: TRBJ1-1

CDR3 DNA: TGCAATGCTTGGCCTCGACTAGCGGGAGGGCAAGAGCAGTACTTC
CDR3 protein: CNAWPRLAGGQEQYF
D gene: TRBD2
CDR3 length: 15
V gene: TRBV20-1
clone size: many
J gene: TRBJ2-7

CDR3 DNA: TGTGCCAGCAGTGACACTCATTGGCATGAGCAGTTCTTC
CDR3 protein: CASSDTHWHEQFF
D gene: .
CDR3 length: 13
V gene: TRBV6-2/TRBV6-3
clone size: few
J gene: TRBJ2-1

CDR3 DNA: TGTGCCAGCAGCTTAGCAGGGATGAACACCGGGGAGCTGTTTTTT
CDR3 protein: CASSLAGMNTGELFF
D gene: .
CDR3 length: 15
V gene: TRBV7-9
clone size: few
J gene: TRBJ2-2

CDR3 DNA: TGTGCCAGCAGCCAAGGGGCAGGGGGTGAAGCTTTCTTT
CDR3 protein: CASSQGAGGEAFF
D gene: TRBD1
CDR3 length: 13
V gene: TRBV7-3
clone size: .
J gene: TRBJ1-1

CDR3 DNA: TGCGCCAGTACGGGACGGAGGGGCAATCAGCCCCAGCATTTT
CDR3 protein: CASTGRRGNQPQHF
D gene: .
CDR3 length: 14
V gene: TRBV10-2
clone size: few
J gene: TRBJ1-5

CDR3 DNA: TGTGCCAGCGAGCGGGTGCACGAGACCCAGTACTTC
CDR3 protein: CASERVHETQYF
D gene: .
CDR3 length: 12
V gene: TRBV2
clone size: many
J gene: TRBJ2-5

CDR3 DNA: TGCGCCAGCAGCCAGAGCCGGGACGTATCTAACTATGGCTACACCTTC
CDR3 protein: CASSQSRDVSNYGYTF
D gene: .
CDR3 length: 16
V gene: TRBV4-1
clone size: .
J gene: TRBJ1-2

CDR3 DNA: TGCGCCAGCAGCTCTAACGGGGGAGGAAACACTGAAGCTTTCTTT
CDR3 protein: CASSSNGGGNTEAFF
D gene: .
CDR3 length: 15
V gene: TRBV5-1
clone size: few
J gene: TRBJ1-1

CDR3 DNA: TGTGCCAGCAGTGGAGTCCGAGTCCCGAAAACAGATACGCAGTATTTT
CDR3 protein: CASSGVRVPKTDTQYF
D gene: .
CDR3 length: 16
V gene: TRBV6-1
clone size: many
J gene: TRBJ2-3

CDR3 DNA: TGTGCCAGCCGGGCCCCCCTGACTAGCGGGGGTACCTACTACAATGAGCAGCTCTTC
CDR3 protein: CASRAPLTSGGTYYNEQLF
D gene: TRBD2
CDR3 length: 19
V gene: TRBV12-3/TRBV12-4
clone size: .
J gene: TRBJ2-1

CDR3 DNA: TGTGCCAGCATCGGATCCCCCGACAGGGGCGCAGGGGAGCTGTTTTTT
CDR3 protein: CASIGSPDRGAGELFF
D gene: TRBD1
CDR3 length: 16
V gene: TRBV2
clone size: .
J gene: TRBJ2-2

CDR3 DNA: TGTGCCAGCAGCTTAGGCACCGGCAGGGGAATTCCTGGGGAGCAGTACTTC
CDR3 protein: CASSLGTGRGIPGEQYF
D gene: .
CDR3 length: 17
V gene: TRBV7-9
clone size: many
J gene: TRBJ2-7

CDR3 DNA: TGTGCCAGCAGTTTATTAGGGACAAACTATGGCTACACCTTC
CDR3 protein: CASSLLGTNYGYTF
D gene: .
CDR3 length: 14
V gene: TRBV27
clone size: many
J gene: TRBJ1-2

CDR3 DNA: TGTGCCAGCAGCTCATCCGGGACTAGCGGGCGAAGCACAGATACGCAGTATTTT
CDR3 protein: CASSSSGTSGRSTDTQYF
D gene: TRBD2
CDR3 length: 18
V gene: TRBV9
clone size: many
J gene: TRBJ2-3

CDR3 DNA: TGCAGTGCTCTCCGGGACGGAGCCGTCAATGAGCAGTTCTTC
CDR3 protein: CSALRDGAVNEQFF
D gene: .
CDR3 length: 14
V gene: TRBV20-1
clone size: many
J gene: TRBJ2-1

CDR3 DNA: TGTGCCAGGGGCAGGGGGTTAGACGGGGCCGACGTCCTGACTTTC
CDR3 protein: CARGRGLDGADVLTF
D gene: TRBD1
CDR3 length: 15
V gene: TRBV11-3
clone size: few
J gene: TRBJ2-6

CDR3 DNA: TGTGCCAGCAGTGACTCCGGGGAGCTGTTTTTT
CDR3 protein: CASSDSGELFF
D gene: .
CDR3 length: 11
V gene: TRBV6-4
clone size: few
J gene: TRBJ2-2